This T cell receptor (beta chain) originates from a study of T cell responses to AZD1222 COVID-19 vaccine. Study-level results: Sampling captured repertoires only after the peak T cell response. Donor demographics were predominantly white British with a female majority; clonal diversity may be underestimated. Spike as a whole was targeted by vaccine-associated CD4 TCRs, dominant at 160-218 and 743-854.

This clone has just one count. Its antigen is undetermined. CDR1 and CDR2 from the germline V gene are ENHRY and SYGVKD. The ends lost 0 bases at V and 3 bases at J; junction bases unmatched: 2. This CDR3 comprises 16 residues. Only in-frame clones appear in the TCRdb table, and some are missing; sequencing was by immunoSEQ multiplex PCR. Here the sample spans 90,000 to 95,000 clones, around nine tenths being singletons. Second-dose timings of about 4 or about 12 weeks were pooled. The sequences come from peripheral blood, collected 28 days after the second AZD1222 dose. The receptor was isolated from an adult who received the AZD1222 COVID-19 vaccine. The J gene is TRBJ1-3, the V gene TRBV10-3, with TRBD1 matching over 10 bases. The CDR3 DNA follows: TGTGCCATCAGTGAGTCGGGACAGGGGAGTGGAAACACCATATATTTT. Protein sequence: CAISESGQGSGNTIYF.